The rows below give T cell receptor beta chains drawn from one sample of a study of CD8+CD57+ T cells in acquired aplastic anemia. One entry per CDR3 protein, called by TCRdb with MiXCR from the reads. The repertoire holds roughly 180,000 distinct CDR3 sequences, with less than 55% as singletons. Sample: sorted CD4+, CD8+, or CD8+CD57+ T cells (not recorded which) from PBMCs. Receptors originate from a human donor in good health. The CDR3 runs from the conserved cysteine through the conserved F or W. A D gene is named only where the DNA matches it firmly. Clone size is given for some rows only: seen once, a few or many times, or a class if the clone is expanded.

j_call | d_call | v_call | clone_size | cdr3_aa | cdr3_nt
TRBJ2-7 | . | TRBV5-1 | many | CASSRGTVDSYEQYF | TGCGCCAGCAGCCGCGGGACGGTCGATTCCTACGAGCAGTACTTC
TRBJ2-3 | TRBD1 | TRBV12-3/TRBV12-4 | . | CASSRTGASGTQYF | TGTGCCAGCAGCCGGACAGGGGCCTCCGGTACGCAGTATTTT
TRBJ2-7 | TRBD2 | TRBV2 | . | CASVGLAGGREQYF | TGTGCCAGCGTCGGACTAGCGGGAGGGAGGGAGCAGTACTTC
TRBJ2-7 | . | TRBV7-8 | . | CASSLGGLYEQYF | TGTGCCAGCAGCTTAGGTGGCCTCTACGAGCAGTACTTC
TRBJ1-5 | . | TRBV4-1 | many | CASSQDRGQPQHF | TGCGCCAGCAGCCAAGACAGGGGACAGCCCCAGCATTTT
TRBJ2-7 | . | TRBV7-8 | . | CASSNPSRPYEQYF | TGTGCCAGCAGCAATCCTAGCCGACCCTACGAGCAGTACTTC
TRBJ1-3 | . | TRBV2 | . | CASIPAPGGGNTIYF | TGTGCCAGCATCCCCGCGCCGGGGGGCGGAAACACCATATATTTT
TRBJ2-7 | TRBD1 | TRBV25-1 | . | CASSEHPRDSDKYEQYF | TGTGCCAGCAGTGAACACCCCCGGGACAGCGATAAGTACGAGCAGTACTTC
TRBJ2-7 | . | TRBV7-2 | many | CASSSSGREAYEQYF | TGTGCCAGCAGCTCCAGCGGAAGAGAGGCCTACGAGCAGTACTTC
TRBJ1-1 | . | TRBV6-1 | . | CASSEKLNTEAFF | TGTGCCAGCAGCGAGAAACTTAACACTGAAGCTTTCTTT
TRBJ2-7 | TRBD1 | TRBV7-9 | many | CASSSKLGRGHEQYF | TGTGCCAGCAGCTCCAAGTTGGGCAGGGGGCACGAGCAGTACTTC